The 27 T cell receptor beta chains reported below all come from one sample, sequenced in a study of neurological immune-mediated disorders. TCRdb reanalysed the 5' RACE reads using MiXCR and keeps one entry per CDR3 protein. The sample has about 90,000 distinct CDR3 sequences, roughly 13% seen once. Noted time point: longitudinal time-point 2. Sample: PBMCs. These receptors originate from a female donor with HTLV-1-associated myelopathy (HAM/TSP).

This chain joins TRBV2 and TRBJ1-5, with D hard to call. Between the trimmed V and J ends, which lost 4 bases and 3 bases, there was a span of 7 bases. The CDR3 is 13 residues long. CDR1 and CDR2 from the germline V gene are SNHLY and FYNNEI. The CDR3 here is CASSGTFNQPQHF. The CDR3 coding sequence is TGTGCCAGCAGTGGGACGTTCAATCAGCCCCAGCATTTT.

About this clonotype: It is unclear where the CDR3 begins or ends on the DNA, so no DNA is shown, and the CDR3 is as TCRdb lists it. V is TRBV7-9 and J is TRBJ2-7; TRBD2 is the table's D call and was not checked against the DNA. The CDR3 extends over 17 residues, inclusive of both ends. Germline CDR1 and CDR2: SEHNR and FQNEAQ (reference sequence). The CDR3 sequence: CASSFYICSASLNEQYF.

This clonotype was observed a few times. A read error may explain this, as a much larger clone is one base away. CDR3 amino acids: CSVASGGYADTQYF. CDR3 nucleotide sequence: TGCAGCGTTGCTAGCGGGGGGTATGCAGATACGCAGTATTTT. The chain is built from TRBV29-1 and TRBJ2-3, with 11 bases matching TRBD2. Germline CDR1 is SQVTM and CDR2 is ANQGSEA. The CDR3 loop spans 14 amino acids. V was clipped by 4 bases and J by 4 bases; unmatched bases: 4.

This clonotype appeared many times. The rearrangement uses TRBV9 and TRBJ2-2; D unresolved. This CDR3 is built from 12 residues. The germline CDR1 and CDR2 sequences are SGDLS and YYNGEE. V was cut by 3 bases and J by 4 bases, with 4 bases left in between. The CDR3 here is CASSASTGELFF. For the CDR3, the DNA is TGTGCCAGCAGCGCATCCACCGGGGAGCTGTTTTTT.

On this clonotype: Since a much larger clone is just one base distant, this may be a read error. The chain carries TRBV9 and TRBJ2-1; TRBD2 might be the D (7 bases). Germline V gives CDR1 SGDLS, CDR2 YYNGEE. The CDR3 has 14 residues. The V gene lost 4 bases and the J gene lost 6 bases, with 14 bases spanning the gap. In DNA, the CDR3 is TGTGCCAGCAGCATGGGGGGGGGCTGCAATGAGCAGTTCTTC. Its protein product is CASSMGGGCNEQFF. The full variable domain, in which reference TRBV9 and TRBJ2-1 provide the parts outside the CDR3, is DSGVTQTPKHLITATGQRVTLRCSPRSGDLSVYWYQQSLDQGLQFLIQYYNGEERAKGNILERFSAQQFPDLHSELNLSSLELGDSALYFCASSMGGGCNEQFFGPGTRLTVL.

There are a few counts of this clonotype. The V call is TRBV18, the J call TRBJ1-5; 7 bases align to TRBD1. Per the germline V gene, CDR1 is KGHSH and CDR2 is LQKENI. The CDR3 covers 15 residues. Unmatched junction bases numbered 10, after V lost 6 bases and J lost 5 bases. The CDR3 is CASSPTTGYYQPQHF. CDR3 bases: TGTGCCAGCTCCCCGACGACAGGGTACTATCAGCCCCAGCATTTT.

This clonotype was picked up many times. V usage is TRBV12-3 or TRBV12-4 and J usage is TRBJ2-7; D unclear. The CDR3 spans 12 residues. Between the trimmed V and J ends, which lost 5 bases and 4 bases, there was a span of 9 bases. The DNA of the CDR3 is TGTGCCAGCAGTCCCGACGATTACGAGCAGTACTTC. Protein: CASSPDDYEQYF.

This clonotype was counted a single time. Germline and junction disagree at one end, which may indicate a read error. V usage is TRBV20-1 and J usage is TRBJ2-1; 8 bases align to TRBD2. Looked up from germline, CDR1 is DFQATT and CDR2 is SNEGSKA (reference sequence). CDR3 size: 15 residues. Here the CDR3 DNA reads TGCAGTGCTAGAGATCCGGGGGGGCGGGGCAATGAGCAGCTCTTT. It codes for CSARDPGGRGNEQLF.

This clonotype was found many times. The chain is built from TRBV5-1 and TRBJ2-1; 10 nucleotides align to TRBD2. Germline CDR1 and CDR2: SGHRS and YFSETQ. This CDR3 spans 16 amino acids. Trimming removed 4 bases from V and 3 bases from J; junction bases left unmatched: 7. CDR3 in DNA: TGCGCCAGCAGCCCCCTTAGCGGGGGGATCTACAATGAGCAGTTCTTC. This codes for CASSPLSGGIYNEQFF.

This clonotype was counted at least ten times. The rearrangement joins TRBV2 to TRBJ1-5; 10 nucleotides line up with TRBD1. This CDR3 has 16 residues. V lost 5 bases, J lost 3 bases, and 7 bases stayed unmatched. CDR1 is SNHLY and CDR2 is FYNNEI in the germline V gene. The CDR3 region has the DNA TGTGCCAGCAGTCGTACCGGGACAGGGGACAATCAGCCCCAGCATTTT. Its translation: CASSRTGTGDNQPQHF.

At least ten counts were recorded for this clonotype. The V call is TRBV7-8, the J call TRBJ2-7; a weak D match, TRBD2 (6 bases). The ends were cut back, 10 bases at V and 6 bases at J, with 13 bases in the middle. Germline V gives CDR1 SGHVS, CDR2 FQNEAQ. The CDR3 contains 11 residues. Written as DNA, the CDR3 is TGTGCCACCACGTGGGGGGTCGAGCAGTACTTC. The encoded protein is CATTWGVEQYF.

This clonotype was observed many times. The chain combines TRBV6-1 with TRBJ2-3, with TRBD2 identical over 7 bases. CDR3 length equals 14 residues. V trimming: 8 bases; J trimming: 1 base; junction bases outside the gene matches: 6. Germline V gene sequence: CDR1 MNHNS, CDR2 SASEGT. CDR3 sequence (DNA): TGTGCCAGCCATGGGGGGGTTGGCACAGATACGCAGTATTTT. Translated: CASHGGVGTDTQYF.

There are many counts of this clonotype. The chain joins TRBV5-1 to TRBJ2-2, with 9 bases lining up with TRBD1. The CDR3 runs 15 residues. Germline CDR1 and CDR2: SGHRS and YFSETQ. The V segment lost 7 bases and the J segment 6 bases; nucleotides outside the gene matches: 10. The CDR3 bases are TGCGCCAGCCGTGTCTCCGGGACAGGGCCCGGGGAGCTGTTTTTT. It specifies CASRVSGTGPGELFF.

With regard to this clonotype: Given a much more abundant clone one base away, this may be a read error. The CDR3 does not end in the conserved phenylalanine or tryptophan, so this is likely a read error. The rearrangement links TRBV28 to TRBJ2-5; TRBD1 matches at 7 bases. CDR1 and CDR2 from the germline V gene are MDHEN and SYDVKM. V lost 5 bases to trimming and J lost 1 base; unmatched junction nucleotides: 16. This CDR3 is 18 amino acids long. CDR3 in DNA: TGTGCCAGCAGTAACCGGACAGGACTTCTCCGCCTCCAAGAGACCCAGTACTAC. Protein product: CASSNRTGLLRLQETQYY.

This clonotype was seen repeatedly, ten times or more. The chain has TRBV12-3 or TRBV12-4 and TRBJ1-5, with D perhaps matching TRBD1 (6 bases). Trimming took off 6 bases at V and 5 bases at J, with 14 bases between the two ends. This CDR3 has 14 residues. CDR3 nucleotide sequence: TGTGCCAGCAGCCCCCCCCGACAGGATCAGCCCCAGCATTTT. Its protein product is CASSPPRQDQPQHF.

This clonotype was counted many times. J is TRBJ2-3 and V is TRBV5-1, with D possibly TRBD2 on 6 matching bases. The CDR3 runs to 15 residues. Trimming shortened V by 0 bases and J by 0 bases, and 8 bases separated the two germline ends. The germline CDR1 and CDR2 sequences are SGHRS and YFSETQ. DNA for the CDR3: TGCGCCAGCAGCTTGGCGGAGGGAAGCACAGATACGCAGTATTTT. Residues: CASSLAEGSTDTQYF.

This clonotype has at least ten counts. The V gene is TRBV7-8, the J gene TRBJ2-3; the D gene is possibly TRBD2 (7 bases). V was trimmed by 1 base and J by 6 bases, leaving 17 bases between them. The CDR3 contains 16 residues. Germline CDR1 is SGHVS and CDR2 is FQNEAQ. CDR3 protein: CASSLGRGGSGDTQYF. As DNA, the CDR3 is TGTGCCAGCAGCTTAGGGAGGGGGGGGTCTGGGGATACGCAGTATTTT.

This clonotype has a count of ten or more. V and J are TRBV20-1 and TRBJ2-1; D is unclear. There are 14 residues in the CDR3. Germline CDR1 is DFQATT and CDR2 is SNEGSKA (reference sequence). The germline V and J ends were trimmed by 3 bases and 4 bases, with 13 bases remaining between them. As DNA, the CDR3 is TGCAGTGCTAGTGCGGACCCCGGATACAATGAGCAGTTCTTC. It translates to CSASADPGYNEQFF.

This clonotype showed up many times. V and J are TRBV14 and TRBJ1-1; maybe TRBD1 (5 bases). CDR1 and CDR2 from the germline V gene are SGHDN and FVKESK. The CDR3 consists of 13 residues. V dropped 1 base and J dropped 4 bases, with 7 bases sitting between them. DNA for the CDR3: TGTGCCAGCAGCCAAGGACAGAGCACTGAAGCTTTCTTT. Translation gives CASSQGQSTEAFF.

The sample holds a few counts of this clonotype. V usage is TRBV7-2 and J usage is TRBJ1-6; no reliable D call. This CDR3 has 13 residues. CDR1 and CDR2 from the germline V gene are SGHTA and FQGNSA. The germline V and J ends were trimmed by 3 bases and 10 bases, with 10 bases remaining between them. DNA for the CDR3: TGTGCCAGCAGCTTCTACAGCGAGTCACCCCTCCACTTT. Translated, it gives CASSFYSESPLHF.

At least ten counts were recorded for this clonotype. The genes are TRBV20-1 and TRBJ1-6; perhaps TRBD1 as D (5 bases). This CDR3 region has 14 residues. V lost 1 base and J lost 11, with 15 bases in between. Per the germline V gene, CDR1 is DFQATT and CDR2 is SNEGSKA (reference sequence). CDR3 in DNA: TGCAGTGCTAGAGTCCGGCAGGGAATGACACCCCTCCACTTT. Its protein is CSARVRQGMTPLHF.

This clonotype showed up many times. This chain joins TRBV12-3 or TRBV12-4 and TRBJ2-1, with 9 bases aligning to TRBD2. Unmatched junction bases numbered 9, after V lost 2 bases and J lost 10 bases. This CDR3 has 15 amino acids. The CDR3 DNA reads as TGTGCCAGCAGTTTAATGTCTAGCGGGGATGGAGAGCAGTTCTTC. It is translated as CASSLMSSGDGEQFF.

This chain uses TRBV7-2 with TRBJ2-5; the D is unclear. The CDR3 loop spans 13 amino acids. The V end was cut by 2 bases, the J end by 4 bases, with 8 bases between. The germline V gene encodes CDR1 SGHTA and CDR2 FQGNSA. CDR3 amino acids: CASSLTQLETQYF. As DNA, the CDR3 is TGTGCCAGCAGCTTAACCCAGCTAGAGACCCAGTACTTC.

The sample holds many counts of this clonotype. The rearrangement uses TRBV20-1 and TRBJ1-1; D is uncertain. Looked up from germline, CDR1 is DFQATT and CDR2 is SNEGSKA (reference sequence). This CDR3 spans 11 amino acids. The V end was cut by 3 bases, the J end by 1 base, with 3 bases between. In nucleotides, the CDR3 is TGCAGTGCTAGCGGGAACACTGAAGCTTTCTTT. Translation: CSASGNTEAFF.

This clonotype was seen repeatedly, ten times or more. V and J are TRBV7-9 and TRBJ1-5; 9 nucleotides align to TRBD1. The V segment lost 5 bases and the J segment 6 bases; nucleotides outside the gene matches: 8. The CDR3 length is 15 residues. Germline V CDR1 and CDR2: SEHNR, FQNEAQ (reference sequence). The CDR3 loop is CASSPLGQGGQPQHF. DNA for the CDR3: TGTGCCAGCAGCCCCTTGGGACAGGGAGGTCAGCCCCAGCATTTT.

This clonotype occurred many times. V usage is TRBV5-1 and J usage is TRBJ2-2, with no clear D. V gave up 0 bases and J gave up 5 bases, with 5 bases separating them. The CDR3 has 13 residues. Germline values: CDR1 SGHRS, CDR2 YFSETQ. For the CDR3, the DNA is TGCGCCAGCAGCTTGGCACAGACCGGGGAGCTGTTTTTT. It encodes CASSLAQTGELFF.

Turning to this clonotype: Relative to the germline gene, one junction end is altered; a read error may explain this. The genes are TRBV11-2 and TRBJ2-1; a possible D gene is TRBD2 (6 bases). The CDR3 loop spans 14 amino acids. Germline V gene lookup returns CDR1 SGHAT and CDR2 FQNNGV. The CDR3 bases are TGTGCCAGCAAGGAGGGCCGGACCTACTATGAGCAGTTCTTC. It encodes CASKEGRTYYEQFF.